One sample yielded the 2 T cell receptor beta chains listed below, sequenced in a study of identical twins (dated by TCRdb to the mid-2010s). Library construction relied on 5' RACE. Sequencer: Illumina HiSeq 2000. TCRdb trimmed the raw reads at Q25, called clones with MiXCR and kept productive beta chains. Here each entry gathers all rows of one CDR3 protein and keeps the most common genes and DNA. This sample holds roughly 1.6 million distinct CDR3 sequences; under 35% were observed only once. The ten largest clones capture about 0.25% of the sample. The sample taken for sequencing was cord blood. The receptor set was obtained from a newborn girl in good health.

This chain uses TRBV20-1 with TRBJ1-1; 8 bases align to TRBD1. This CDR3 comprises 14 residues. Losses at the gene ends were 3 bases for V and 1 base for J; bases not matched to a gene: 4. Germline V CDR1 and CDR2: DFQATT, SNEGSKA (reference sequence). The DNA of the CDR3 is TGCAGTGCTAGTATGGGGACAGGGAACACTGAAGCTTTCTTT. Amino acids: CSASMGTGNTEAFF.

The chain employs TRBV20-1 and TRBJ1-5, with 11 positions matching TRBD1. Germline-derived CDR1 and CDR2 are DFQATT and SNEGSKA (reference sequence). CDR3 size: 16 residues. V gave up 3 bases and J gave up 4 bases; unmatched junction bases: 8. Here the CDR3 DNA reads TGCAGTGCTAGCAAGGACAGGGGGCGCGGTAATCAGCCCCAGCATTTT. Encoded protein: CSASKDRGRGNQPQHF.